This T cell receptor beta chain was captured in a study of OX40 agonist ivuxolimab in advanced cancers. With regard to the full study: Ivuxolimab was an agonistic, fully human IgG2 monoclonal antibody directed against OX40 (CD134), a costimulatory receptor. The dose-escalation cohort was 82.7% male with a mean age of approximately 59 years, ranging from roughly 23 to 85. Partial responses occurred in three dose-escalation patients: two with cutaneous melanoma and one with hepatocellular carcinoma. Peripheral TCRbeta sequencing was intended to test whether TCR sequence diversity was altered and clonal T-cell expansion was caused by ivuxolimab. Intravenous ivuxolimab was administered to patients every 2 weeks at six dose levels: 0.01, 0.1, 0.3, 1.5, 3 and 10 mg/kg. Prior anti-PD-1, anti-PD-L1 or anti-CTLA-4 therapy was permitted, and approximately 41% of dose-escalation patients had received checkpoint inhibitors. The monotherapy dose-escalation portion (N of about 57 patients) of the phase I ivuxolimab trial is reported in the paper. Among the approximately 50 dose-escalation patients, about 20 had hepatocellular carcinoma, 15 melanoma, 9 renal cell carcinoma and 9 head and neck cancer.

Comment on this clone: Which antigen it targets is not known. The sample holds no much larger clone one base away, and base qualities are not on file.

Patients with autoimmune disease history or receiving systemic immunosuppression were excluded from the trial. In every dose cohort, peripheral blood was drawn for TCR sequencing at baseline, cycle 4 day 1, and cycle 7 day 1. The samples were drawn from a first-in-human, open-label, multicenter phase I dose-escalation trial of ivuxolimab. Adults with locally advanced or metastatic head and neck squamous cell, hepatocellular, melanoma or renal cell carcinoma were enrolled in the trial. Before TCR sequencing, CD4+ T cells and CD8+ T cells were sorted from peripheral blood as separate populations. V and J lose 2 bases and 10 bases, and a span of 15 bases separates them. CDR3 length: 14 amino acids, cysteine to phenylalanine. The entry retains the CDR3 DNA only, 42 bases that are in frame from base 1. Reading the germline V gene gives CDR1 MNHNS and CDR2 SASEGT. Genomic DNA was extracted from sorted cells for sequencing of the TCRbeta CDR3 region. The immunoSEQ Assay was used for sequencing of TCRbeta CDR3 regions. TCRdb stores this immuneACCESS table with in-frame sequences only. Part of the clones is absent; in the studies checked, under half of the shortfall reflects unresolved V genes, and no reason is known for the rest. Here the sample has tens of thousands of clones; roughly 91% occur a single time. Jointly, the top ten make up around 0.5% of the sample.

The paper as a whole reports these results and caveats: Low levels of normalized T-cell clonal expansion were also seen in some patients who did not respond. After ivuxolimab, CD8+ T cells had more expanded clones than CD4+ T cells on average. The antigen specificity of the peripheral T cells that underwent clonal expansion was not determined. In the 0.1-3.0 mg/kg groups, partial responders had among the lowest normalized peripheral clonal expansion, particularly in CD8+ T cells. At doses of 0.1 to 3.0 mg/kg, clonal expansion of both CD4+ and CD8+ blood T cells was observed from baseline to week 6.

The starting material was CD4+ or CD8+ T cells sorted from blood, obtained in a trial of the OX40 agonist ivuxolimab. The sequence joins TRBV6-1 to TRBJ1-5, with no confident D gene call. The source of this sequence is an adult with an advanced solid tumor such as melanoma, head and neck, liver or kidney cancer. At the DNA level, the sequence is TGTGCCAGCAGTGAAAGGGTGCGACCTTCCCCCCAGCATTTT. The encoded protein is CASSERVRPSPQHF.